The sample holds a few counts of the clone carrying this T cell receptor beta chain. Its specificity is unknown. The CDR3 length is 16 residues. Germline CDR1 and CDR2: MNHEY and SVGAGI. The V gene end was trimmed by 6 bases and the J gene end by 11 bases; junction bases not matched to a gene: 19. The data belong to a study of T cell repertoires in cytomegalovirus infection. TCRdb ran MiXCR on the reads and lists one entry per CDR3 protein. The sample carries about 310,000 distinct CDR3 sequences, 20% to 25% recorded once. The clonotype comes from a human donor in good health (CMV status not recorded). Some clones in this sample may be carry-over from other donors' samples. The sequencing here drew on cultured PBMCs, taken from culture after CMV antigen stimulation. The rearrangement uses TRBV6-5 and TRBJ2-1; TRBD2 matches 7 bases. The CDR3 nucleotides read TGTGCCAGCAGCGCTGTCGCGGCTAGCGGAGGAGGGAAGCAGTTCTTC. Protein product: CASSAVAASGGGKQFF.